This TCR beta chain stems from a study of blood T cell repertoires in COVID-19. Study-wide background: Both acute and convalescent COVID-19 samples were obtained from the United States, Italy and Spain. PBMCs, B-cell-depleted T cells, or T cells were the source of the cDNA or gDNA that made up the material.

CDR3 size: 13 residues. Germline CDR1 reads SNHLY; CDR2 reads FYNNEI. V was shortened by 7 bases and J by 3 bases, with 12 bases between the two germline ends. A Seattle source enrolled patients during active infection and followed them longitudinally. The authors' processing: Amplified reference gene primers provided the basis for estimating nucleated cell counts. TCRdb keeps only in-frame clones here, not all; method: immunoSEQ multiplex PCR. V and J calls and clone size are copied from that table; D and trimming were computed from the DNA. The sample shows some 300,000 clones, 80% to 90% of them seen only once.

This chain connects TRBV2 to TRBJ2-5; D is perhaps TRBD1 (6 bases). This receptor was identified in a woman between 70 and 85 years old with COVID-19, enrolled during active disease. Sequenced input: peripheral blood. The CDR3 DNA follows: TGTGCCAGCAACCGACAGGAAGAAGAGACCCAGTACTTC. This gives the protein CASNRQEEETQYF.